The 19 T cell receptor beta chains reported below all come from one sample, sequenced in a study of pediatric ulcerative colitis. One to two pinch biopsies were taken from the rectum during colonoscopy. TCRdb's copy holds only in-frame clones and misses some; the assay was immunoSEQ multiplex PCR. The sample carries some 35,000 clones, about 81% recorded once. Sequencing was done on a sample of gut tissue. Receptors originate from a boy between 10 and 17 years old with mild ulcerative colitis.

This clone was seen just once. The CDR3 DNA follows: TGTGCCAGCCAGAGGGACCTCGGCTACACCTTC. This gives the protein CASQRDLGYTF. This chain uses TRBV2 with TRBJ1-2; maybe TRBD1 (5 bases). This CDR3 is built from 11 residues. Germline CDR1 SNHLY, CDR2 FYNNEI. The V gene lost 8 bases and the J gene lost 8 bases, with 12 bases spanning the gap. The whole variable domain, remainder taken from reference TRBV2 and TRBJ1-2, is EPEVTQTPSHQVTQMGQEVILRCVPISNHLYFYWYRQILGQKVEFLVSFYNNEISEKSEIFDDQFSVERPDGSNFTLKIRSTKLEDSAMYFCASQRDLGYTFGSGTRLTVV.

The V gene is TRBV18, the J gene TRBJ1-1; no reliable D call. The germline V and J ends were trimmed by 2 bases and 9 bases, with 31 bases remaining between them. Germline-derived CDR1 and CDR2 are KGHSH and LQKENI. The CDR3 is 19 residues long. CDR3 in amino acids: CASSPFSRERGSSRVKAFF. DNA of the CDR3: TGTGCCAGCTCACCATTTAGCCGCGAGAGAGGGTCGTCGAGGGTTAAAGCTTTCTTT. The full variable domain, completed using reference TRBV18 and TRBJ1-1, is NAGVMQNPRHLVRRRGQEARLRCSPMKGHSHVYWYRQLPEEGLKFMVYLQKENIIDESGMPKERFSAEFPKEGPSILRIQQVVRGDSAAYFCASSPFSRERGSSRVKAFFGQGTRLTVV.

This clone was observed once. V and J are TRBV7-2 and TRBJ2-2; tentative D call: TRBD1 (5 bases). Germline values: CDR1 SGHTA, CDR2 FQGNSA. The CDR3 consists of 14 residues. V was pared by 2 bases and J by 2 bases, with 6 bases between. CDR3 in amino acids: CASSLQGNTGELFF. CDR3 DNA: TGTGCCAGCAGCTTACAGGGAAACACCGGGGAGCTGTTTTTT.

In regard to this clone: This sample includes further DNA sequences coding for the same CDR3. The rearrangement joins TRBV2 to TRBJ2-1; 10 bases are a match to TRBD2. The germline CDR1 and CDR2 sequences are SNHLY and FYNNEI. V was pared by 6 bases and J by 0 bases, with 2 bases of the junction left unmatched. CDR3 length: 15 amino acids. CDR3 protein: CASRRLAGSYNEQFF. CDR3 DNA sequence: TGTGCCAGCAGACGACTAGCGGGCTCCTACAATGAGCAGTTCTTC.

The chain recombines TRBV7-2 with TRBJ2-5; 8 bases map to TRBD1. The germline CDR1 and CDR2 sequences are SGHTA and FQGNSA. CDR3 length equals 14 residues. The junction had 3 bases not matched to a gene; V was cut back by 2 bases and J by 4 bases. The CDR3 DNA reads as TGTGCCAGCAGCTTATTCAGGGGGCGAGAGACCCAGTACTTC. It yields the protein CASSLFRGRETQYF.

The CDR3 DNA is TGTGCCAGCTCACCAGGGGGGCCGCTGCAGCCCCAGCATTTT. Translation: CASSPGGPLQPQHF. V and J are TRBV18 and TRBJ1-5, with D maybe TRBD1 (6 bases). Germline V CDR1 and CDR2: KGHSH, LQKENI. Trimming shortened V by 2 bases and J by 7 bases, and 12 bases separated the two germline ends. This CDR3 is built from 14 residues.

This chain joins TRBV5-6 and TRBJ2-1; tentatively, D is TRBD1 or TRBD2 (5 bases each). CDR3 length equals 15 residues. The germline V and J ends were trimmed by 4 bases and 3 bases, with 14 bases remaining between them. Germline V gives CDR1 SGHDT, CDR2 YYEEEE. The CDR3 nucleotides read TGTGCCAGCAGCCCCGGGACCTACCTCTACAATGAGCAGTTCTTC. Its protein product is CASSPGTYLYNEQFF.

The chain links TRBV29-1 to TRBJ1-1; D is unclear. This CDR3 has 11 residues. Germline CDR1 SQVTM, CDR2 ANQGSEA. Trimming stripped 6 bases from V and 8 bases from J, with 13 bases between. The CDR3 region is CSVSLPGEAFF. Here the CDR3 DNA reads TGCAGCGTCTCTCTCCCCGGCGAAGCTTTCTTT.

CDR3 protein: CASSYRGDRAYEQYF. CDR3 DNA: TGTGCCAGCAGTTACCGAGGGGACAGGGCCTACGAGCAGTACTTC. This rearrangement joins TRBV6-5 to TRBJ2-7; TRBD1 matches at 9 bases. CDR1 is MNHEY, CDR2 SVGAGI, per germline. Trimming took 2 bases from V and 2 from J; bases not matched to a gene: 4. CDR3 size: 15 residues.

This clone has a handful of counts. CDR3 region: CASSAGLLYGYTF. CDR3 in DNA: TGTGCCAGCAGCGCGGGTTTGCTCTATGGCTACACCTTC. This chain connects TRBV5-8 to TRBJ1-2, with D hard to call. The germline CDR1 and CDR2 sequences are SGHTS and YDEGEE. The CDR3 is 13 residues long. Trimming left V 4 bases short and J 4 bases short, with 11 bases between.

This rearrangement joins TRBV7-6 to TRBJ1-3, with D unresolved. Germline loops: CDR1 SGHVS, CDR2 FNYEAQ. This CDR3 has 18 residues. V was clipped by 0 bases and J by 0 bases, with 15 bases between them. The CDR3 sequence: CASSLASTGSSSGNTIYF. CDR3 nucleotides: TGTGCCAGCAGCTTAGCGTCAACGGGGTCCAGCTCTGGAAACACCATATATTTT.

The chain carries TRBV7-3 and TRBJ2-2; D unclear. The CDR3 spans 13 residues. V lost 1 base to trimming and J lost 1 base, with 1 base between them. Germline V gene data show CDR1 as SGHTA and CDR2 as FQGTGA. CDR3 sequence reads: CASSLKNTGELFF. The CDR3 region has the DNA TGTGCCAGCAGCTTAAAGAACACCGGGGAGCTGTTTTTT.

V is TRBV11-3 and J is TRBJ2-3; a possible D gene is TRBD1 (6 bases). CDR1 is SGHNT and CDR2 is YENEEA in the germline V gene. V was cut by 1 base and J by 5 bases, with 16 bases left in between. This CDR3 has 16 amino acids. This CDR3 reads CASSLGAGARGDTQYF. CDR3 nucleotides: TGTGCCAGCAGCTTAGGAGCAGGGGCAAGAGGAGATACGCAGTATTTT.

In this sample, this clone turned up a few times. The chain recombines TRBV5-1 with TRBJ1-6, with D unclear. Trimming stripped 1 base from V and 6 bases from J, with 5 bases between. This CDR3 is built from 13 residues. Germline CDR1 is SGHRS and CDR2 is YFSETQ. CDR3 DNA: TGCGCCAGCAGCTTGAGCATTAATTCACCCCTCCACTTT. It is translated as CASSLSINSPLHF.

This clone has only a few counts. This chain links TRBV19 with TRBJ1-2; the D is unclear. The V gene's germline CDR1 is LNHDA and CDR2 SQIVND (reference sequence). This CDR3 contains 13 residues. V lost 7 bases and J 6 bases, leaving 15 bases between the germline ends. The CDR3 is CASTGTEWNGYTF. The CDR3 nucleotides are TGTGCCAGTACAGGTACAGAGTGGAATGGCTACACCTTC.

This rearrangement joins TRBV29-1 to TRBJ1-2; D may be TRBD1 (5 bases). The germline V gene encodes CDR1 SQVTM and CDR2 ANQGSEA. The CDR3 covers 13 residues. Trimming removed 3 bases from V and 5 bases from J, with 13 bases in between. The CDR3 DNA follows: TGCAGCGTTGATAGCGGCAGGGAGTATGGCTACACCTTC. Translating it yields CSVDSGREYGYTF.

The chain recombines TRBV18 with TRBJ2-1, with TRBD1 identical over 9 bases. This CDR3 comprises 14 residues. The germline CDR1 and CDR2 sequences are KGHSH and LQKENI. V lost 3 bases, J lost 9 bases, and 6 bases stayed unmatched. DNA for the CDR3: TGTGCCAGCTCACCGAGACAGGGGGGCGGTGAGCAGTTCTTC. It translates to CASSPRQGGGEQFF.

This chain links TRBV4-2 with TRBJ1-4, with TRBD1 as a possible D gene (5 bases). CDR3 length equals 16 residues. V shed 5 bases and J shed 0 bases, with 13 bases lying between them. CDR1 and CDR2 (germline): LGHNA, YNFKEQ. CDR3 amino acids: CASSNGVQATNEKLFF. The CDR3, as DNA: TGTGCCAGCAGCAACGGCGTACAGGCAACTAATGAAAAACTGTTTTTT.

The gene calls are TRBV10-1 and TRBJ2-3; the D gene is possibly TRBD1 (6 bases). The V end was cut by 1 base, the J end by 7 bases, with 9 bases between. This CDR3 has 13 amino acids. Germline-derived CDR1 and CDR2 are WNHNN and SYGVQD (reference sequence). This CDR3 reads CASSEFRGNTQYF. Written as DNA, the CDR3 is TGCGCCAGCAGTGAGTTCAGGGGAAATACGCAGTATTTT.